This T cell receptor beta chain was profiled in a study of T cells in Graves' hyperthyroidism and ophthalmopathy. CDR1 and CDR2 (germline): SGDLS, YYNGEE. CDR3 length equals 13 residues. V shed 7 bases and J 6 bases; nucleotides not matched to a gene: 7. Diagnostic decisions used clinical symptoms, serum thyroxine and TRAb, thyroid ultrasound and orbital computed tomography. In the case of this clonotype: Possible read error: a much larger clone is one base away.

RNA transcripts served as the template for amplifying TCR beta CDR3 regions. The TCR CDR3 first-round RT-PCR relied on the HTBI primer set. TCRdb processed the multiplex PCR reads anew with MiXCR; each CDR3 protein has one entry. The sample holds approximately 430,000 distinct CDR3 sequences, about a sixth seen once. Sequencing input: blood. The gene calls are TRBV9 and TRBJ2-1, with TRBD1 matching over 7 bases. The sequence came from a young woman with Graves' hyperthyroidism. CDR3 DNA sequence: TGTGCCAGCCGATCACAGGGGAGCAATGAGCAGTTCTTC. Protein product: CASRSQGSNEQFF.